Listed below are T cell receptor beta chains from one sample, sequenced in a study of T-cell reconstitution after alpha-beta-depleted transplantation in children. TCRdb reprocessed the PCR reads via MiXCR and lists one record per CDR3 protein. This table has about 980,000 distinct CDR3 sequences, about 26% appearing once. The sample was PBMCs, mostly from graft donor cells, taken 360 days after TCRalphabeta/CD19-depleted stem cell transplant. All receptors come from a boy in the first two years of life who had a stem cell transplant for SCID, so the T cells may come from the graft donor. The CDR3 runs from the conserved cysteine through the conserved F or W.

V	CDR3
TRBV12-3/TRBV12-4	CASRPPAYNEQFF
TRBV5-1	CASSLKSGTSGYNEQFF
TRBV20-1	CSATHGTAGAYEQYF
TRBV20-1	CSAVFPGLGAYNEQFF
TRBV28	CASRIGAASSYEQYF
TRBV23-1	CASSRRASGGLGTDTQYF
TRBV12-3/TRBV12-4	CASSSRFEAFF
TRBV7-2	CASSLRGQGHGYTF
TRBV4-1	CASSLGIRGAFYNEQFF
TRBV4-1	CASSQDRAGVKTQYF
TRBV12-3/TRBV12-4	CASRPQGALTDTQYF
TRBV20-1	CSARRLAGGPRDTQYF
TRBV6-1	CASSEVQGVTAQYF
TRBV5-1	CASSWALSYEQYF
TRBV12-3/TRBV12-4	CASRAHLDTTDTQYF
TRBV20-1	CSARESGVPKGTQYF
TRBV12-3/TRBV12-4	CASSQRGVTYEQYF
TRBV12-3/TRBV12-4	CASSLGVTEAFF
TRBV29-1	CSVALGTDTQYF
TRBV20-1	CSARRGNEPQHF
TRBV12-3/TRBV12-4	CASSLGQGGHYGYTF
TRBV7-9	CASSALGTSYEQYF
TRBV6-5	CASGRKSYEQYF
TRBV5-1	CASRLAGHGEQFF
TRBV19	CASCRDPYTGELFF
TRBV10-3	CAISDPAQGTQYF
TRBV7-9	CASSARGGDTQYF
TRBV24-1	CATSVSQGLPYEQYF
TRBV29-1	CSAKGVSEAFF
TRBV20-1	CSARGTSGGNEQYF
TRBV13	CASSSSRAAWETQYF
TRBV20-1	CSARDLQGGEQYF
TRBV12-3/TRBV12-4	CASSSLSGAGNTIYF
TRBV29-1	CSVNRGQETQYF
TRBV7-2	CASSLIPVTYEQYF
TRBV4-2	CASSCCGYNQPQHF
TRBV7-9	CASSLDRLSPLHF
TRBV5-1	CASSPRSPPEAFF
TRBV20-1	CSARVGGGGGELFF
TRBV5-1	CASSTWTLSYNEQFF
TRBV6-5	CASSWTSLNSPLHF
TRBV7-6	CASSLAGATKETQYF
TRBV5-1	CASRGSRGTDTQYF
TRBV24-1	CATSPGANTEAFF
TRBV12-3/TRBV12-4	CASSLSAQYF
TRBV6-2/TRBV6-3	CASSFWGAGRSGNEQFF
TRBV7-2	CASSLAGQYEAFF
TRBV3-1	CASSPHRGVRELFF
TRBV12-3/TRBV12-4	CASSTTGGGYGYTF
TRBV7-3	CASSIAGTGFNEQFF
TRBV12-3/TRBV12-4	CASTLISSGNTIYF
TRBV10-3	CAIGQGTVTDTQYF
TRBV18	CASSGAAGSTDTQYF
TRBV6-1	CASSVAGGVKGELFF
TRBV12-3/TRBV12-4	CASSLALLGPGDSYEQYF
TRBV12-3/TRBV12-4	CASSPSQGRYTEAFF
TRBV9	CASSQGQNQETQYF
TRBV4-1	CASSQDDRQYEQYF